This T cell receptor (beta chain) was recorded in a study of Ad26.COV2.S vaccination and SARS-CoV-2 variants. Overall study: Participants got Ad26.COV2.S intramuscularly, once or twice 56 days apart.

Repertoires were generated with immunoSEQ multiplex PCR, while TCRdb's copy carries only in-frame clones and drops some. The sample consists of hundreds of thousands of clones, around 92% of them appearing once. The sample's treatment: around 19 received Ad26.COV2.S at low or high dose, single or two shots; roughly five received placebo; per-sample allocation not given. Sampling took place 63 days after the first vaccine or placebo injection. Findings of the study overall: Similar non-spike TCR breadth was seen in vaccine and placebo recipients. Vaccine recipients posted higher spike-specific TCR breadth than their placebo counterparts.

Concerning this clone: The antigen remains unidentified.

Between the trimmed V and J ends, which lost 5 bases and 5 bases, there was a span of 16 bases. This CDR3 contains 14 residues. Germline V gene data show CDR1 as SGHTA and CDR2 as FQGNSA. The specimen was peripheral blood, collected in a trial of Ad26.COV2.S vaccine versus placebo. The chain couples TRBV7-2 to TRBJ2-7; D possibly corresponds to TRBD1 (6 bases). The receptor was derived from a person between 18 and 59 years old who received the Ad26.COV2.S COVID-19 vaccine or a placebo. CDR3 bases: TGTGCCAGCAGCAGTTCAGGGGCCCCCCACGAGCAGTACTTC. Protein product: CASSSSGAPHEQYF.